Sequencing of this T cell receptor (beta chain) was carried out in a study of tumor-infiltrating lymphocytes in primary liver carcinoma (dated by TCRdb to about 2017). In the study overall: Of the five patients (three men and two women, aged 30 to 69 years), four had hepatocellular carcinoma and one had combined HCC and intrahepatic cholangiocarcinoma. The tumors of the five patients were staged as T1-T3 N0M0, with maximum diameters ranging from roughly 4 to 10 cm. Samples yielded roughly 3.5 to 7.5 million productive TCRbeta reads; read depth did not differ significantly between tissue types. Across five regions of each liver tumor, along with adjacent normal tissue and blood, the study brought together TCRbeta repertoire sequencing, expression microarrays and whole-exome sequencing. A total of roughly 35 specimens from 5 patients, comprising some 25 tumor regions, 5 adjacent noncancerous liver tissues and 5 peripheral blood samples, were covered by TCRbeta repertoire sequencing. The 25 tumor region samples were profiled with Agilent mRNA microarrays so that TCRbeta repertoire diversity could be related to the local molecular phenotype. Repertoires from technical replicates were highly reproducible, with mean shared-clone rates about 0.91 and correlation coefficients above 0.98. Overall study results and their limits: Compared with blood, tumors had a significantly larger share of the repertoire taken up by the top 250 clones (p = 0.039). Pairs of tumor regions showed greater repertoire overlap (mean roughly 35%) than tumor-adjacent pairs (approximately 17%) or tumor-blood pairs (approximately 15%), which is consistent with antigen-driven expansion. With just a few patients in the study, the authors point out that the findings should be validated in a larger study. Only the TCR beta chain was sequenced, which likely underestimates true repertoire diversity because unpaired alpha chains were not captured. Bulk unsorted samples precluded comparing CD4+ and CD8+ T cell repertoires. Only about 7.5-25% of top clones were found in all five regions of a tumor, suggesting spatial heterogeneity of tumor-infiltrating T cells.

A note on this clonotype: The specificity of this receptor is unknown. Nothing much larger sits one base from this clone, and base qualities are not available.

Using a constant-region primer and ProtoScript II reverse transcriptase, TCRbeta-specific cDNA was reverse-transcribed from around 500 ng total RNA. TCRbeta libraries were built with three nested multiplex PCR rounds, a slightly modified ARM-PCR procedure. Each of the first two PCR rounds ran for 10 cycles and used multiplex TRBV1-TRBV30 forward primers together with a Cbeta reverse primer. Sample barcodes and Illumina adapters were added in a final 25-cycle PCR with Deep VentR polymerase. Before sequencing, amplicons of 200-500 bp were gel-purified using a QIAquick gel extraction kit. An Illumina HiSeq 2500 was used to sequence the TCRbeta amplicons, generating 250-bp paired-end reads. The paper's processing steps were these. Quality trimming of reads was performed with Trimmomatic v0.33, and paired reads were merged with FLASH v1.2.11 so that full CDR3 sequences could be recovered. V, D and J germline segments were assigned to the rearranged TCRbeta sequences using MiGEC v1.2.1b. Clonotype statistics and Shannon-Wiener diversity indices were computed with VDJtools v1.0.0. To cut down on sampling bias, every analysis after diversity analysis relied on just the 250 most abundant clonotypes from each sample. TCRdb reanalyzed the raw reads on its own, using fastp at Q25 for trimming and MiXCR for clone calling, and kept in-frame beta chains. Entries are consolidated by CDR3 protein sequence, retaining the most common genes and DNA. These V and J calls originate from TCRdb's pipeline instead of the authors' own analysis. The sample table contains more than 100,000 distinct CDR3 sequences; only one count was recorded for 50% to 70% of them. The top ten hold around 9.3% of the sample.

CDR1 and CDR2, per the germline V gene (reference sequence), are SEHNR and FQNEAQ. V drops 3 bases and J drops 6 bases, leaving 18 bases in between. The cysteine opens and the phenylalanine closes a CDR3 of 15 amino acids. Only the CDR3 DNA is retained, 45 bases long and in frame from the first base. Total RNA and DNA were co-extracted without cell sorting from roughly 20-30 mg of bulk tissue using the AllPrep DNA/RNA mini kit. Surgical resection was performed in China between late 2015 and early 2016 on four to six patients with histopathologically diagnosed primary liver carcinoma. Patients had chronic HBV infection and were treatment-naive at sampling. Five spatially separated regions were sampled from each tumor: the superior, inferior, left-lateral and right-lateral poles, plus the tumor centre. More than 90% viable tumor cells were found by histology in every tumor sample. Pieces of fresh tumor and adjacent tissue were cut in half, with one half kept in RNAlater at -80 degrees C and the other half sent for histology.

The sequence joins TRBV7-9 to TRBJ2-7; TRBD2 could be the D gene, as 5 bases match. The source is a woman in her fifties or sixties with primary liver carcinoma and hepatitis B virus infection. Sequencing was carried out using liver tumor tissue from sampling region 1. Per the publication, the cell subset or site label means: tumor region T1, superior pole. The nucleotides read TGTGCCAGCAGCTTCTGGGATAAGACAACTAGCGAGCAGTACTTC. Its coded protein is CASSFWDKTTSEQYF.